This T cell receptor (beta chain) was obtained from a study of T cell repertoires in ileal Crohn's disease. Study at large: Thiopurines (approximately 10) or anti-TNF agents (roughly 18) were given postoperatively to about half. Notes on the study in general: Compared with non-smokers, active smokers at surgery showed more clonal expansions.

Libraries were prepared by immunoSEQ multiplex PCR; TCRdb keeps only in-frame clonotypes and omits some of them. The sample shows about 12,000 clones, 80% to 85% of them seen only once. The V gene's germline CDR1 is LNHDA and CDR2 SQIVND (reference sequence). J was trimmed by 1 base and V by 0 bases; bases with no gene match: 2. CDR3 length: 15 residues. In the case of this clone: Its matching antigen is unknown. The sample contains more than one DNA sequence encoding this CDR3.

Time point here: neoterminal ileum biopsy at postoperative endoscopy, about 6 months after surgery. The specimen was ileal tissue. This TCR came from an adult with Crohn's disease. The rearrangement uses TRBV19 and TRBJ2-7; 8 nucleotides align to TRBD2. CDR3 sequence: CASSIDAGGSYEQYF. For the CDR3, the DNA is TGTGCCAGTAGTATAGATGCGGGGGGTTCCTACGAGCAGTACTTC.